The text below deals with one T cell receptor (beta chain). Cells are PBMCs isolated from 10 ml of fresh blood. The CDR3 totals 11 residues. Per germline, CDR1 LGHDT and CDR2 YNNKEL (reference sequence). Trimming removed 2 bases from V and 7 bases from J, with 5 bases in between. This sample is part of a study of T cells in Graves' hyperthyroidism and ophthalmopathy. Regions amplified from RNA transcripts were the TCR beta CDR3 regions. When the TCR CDR3 underwent first-round RT-PCR, the HTBI primer set was used. Each CDR3 protein gets one entry after TCRdb re-called the multiplex PCR reads with MiXCR. The sample contains more than 95,000 distinct CDR3 sequences, less than 55% of which appear only once.

The source is a man aged 40-49 years with Graves' hyperthyroidism. This chain links TRBV3-1 with TRBJ1-1; D gene uncertain. Source material: blood. The chain's CDR3 is CASSQNDEAFF. The CDR3, as DNA: TGTGCCAGCAGCCAAAACGATGAAGCTTTCTTT.